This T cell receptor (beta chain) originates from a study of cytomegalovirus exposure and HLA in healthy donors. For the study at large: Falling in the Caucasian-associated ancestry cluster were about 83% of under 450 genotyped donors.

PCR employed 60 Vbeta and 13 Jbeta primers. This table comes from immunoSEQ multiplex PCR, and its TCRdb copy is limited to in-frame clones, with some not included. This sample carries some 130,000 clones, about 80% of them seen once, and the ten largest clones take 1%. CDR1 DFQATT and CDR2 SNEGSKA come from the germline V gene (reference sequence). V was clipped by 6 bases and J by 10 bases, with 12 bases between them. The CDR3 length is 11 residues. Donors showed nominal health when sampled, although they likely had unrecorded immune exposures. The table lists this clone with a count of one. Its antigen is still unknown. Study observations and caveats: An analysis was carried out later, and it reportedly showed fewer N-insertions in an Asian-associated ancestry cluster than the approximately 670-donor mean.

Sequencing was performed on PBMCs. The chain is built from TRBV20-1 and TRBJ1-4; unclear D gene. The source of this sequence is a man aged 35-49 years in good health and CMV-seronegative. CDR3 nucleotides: TGCAGTGCAAGGAGGGAGGGAAAACTGTTTTTT. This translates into CSARREGKLFF.